This TCR beta chain stems from a study of blood T cell repertoires in COVID-19. This table comes from immunoSEQ multiplex PCR, and its TCRdb copy is limited to in-frame clones, with some not included. The sample records around 220,000 clones, 84% being singletons. J lost 4 bases, V lost 3 bases, and 5 bases had no gene match. Germline values: CDR1 SGHTA, CDR2 FQGNSA. The CDR3 is made up of 14 amino acids. Individuals aged about 18 to 89 years were recruited from 24 US areas. The TCR comes from a woman in her forties who had recovered from COVID-19. Source material: PBMCs or T cells enriched from blood (not recorded which). The chain carries TRBV7-2 and TRBJ2-7, with TRBD1 matching over 8 bases. The CDR3 sequence is CASSFKTGEYEQYF. Written as DNA, the CDR3 is TGTGCCAGCAGCTTTAAGACAGGGGAGTACGAGCAGTACTTC. Together with reference TRBV7-2 and TRBJ2-7, the CDR3 gives the full variable domain: GAGVSQSPSNKVTEKGKDVELRCDPISGHTALYWYRQSLGQGLEFLIYFQGNSAPDKSGLPSDRFSAERTGGSVSTLTIQRTQQEDSAVYLCASSFKTGEYEQYFGPGTRLTVT.